The rows below give T cell receptor beta chains drawn from one sample of a study of OX40 agonist ivuxolimab in advanced cancers. Clones were sequenced by immunoSEQ multiplex PCR, and TCRdb holds only the in-frame ones, with some missing. The data show tens of thousands of clones, about four fifths seen once. Specimen: CD4+ or CD8+ T cells sorted from blood, collected in a trial of the OX40 agonist ivuxolimab. The receptors derive from an adult with an advanced solid tumor such as melanoma, head and neck, liver or kidney cancer. CDR3s include the opening cysteine and the closing phenylalanine or tryptophan. Each record gives: V gene, J gene, D gene, clone size, CDR3 protein, CDR3 DNA. A D gene is named only where the DNA matches it firmly. Some rows mark clone size as missing; the rest say once, few, many or name a class of expanded clone.

V gene: TRBV5-1
J gene: TRBJ1-5
D gene: .
clone size: .
CDR3 protein: CASSFDSGDQPQHF
CDR3 DNA: TGCGCCAGCAGCTTTGACAGCGGGGATCAGCCCCAGCATTTT

V gene: TRBV27
J gene: TRBJ2-7
D gene: .
clone size: .
CDR3 protein: CASSLHSGEQYF
CDR3 DNA: TGTGCCAGCAGTTTACATAGCGGCGAGCAGTACTTC

V gene: TRBV27
J gene: TRBJ2-2
D gene: .
clone size: .
CDR3 protein: CALEDKGINTGELFF
CDR3 DNA: TGTGCCCTGGAGGACAAGGGGATCAACACCGGGGAGCTGTTTTTT

V gene: TRBV5-1
J gene: TRBJ1-1
D gene: .
clone size: .
CDR3 protein: CASSPFQGLTMMNTEAFF
CDR3 DNA: TGCGCCAGCAGCCCGTTCCAGGGACTAACTATGATGAACACTGAAGCTTTCTTT

V gene: TRBV14
J gene: TRBJ2-2
D gene: TRBD1
clone size: .
CDR3 protein: CASSTRDSPTGELFF
CDR3 DNA: TGTGCCAGCAGCACCCGGGACAGCCCTACCGGGGAGCTGTTTTTT

V gene: TRBV6-4
J gene: TRBJ2-1
D gene: TRBD2
clone size: .
CDR3 protein: CARRSGLAVYNEQFF
CDR3 DNA: TGTGCCAGACGATCGGGACTAGCGGTATACAATGAGCAGTTCTTC

V gene: TRBV19
J gene: TRBJ2-1
D gene: .
clone size: .
CDR3 protein: CASRVEGRSYNEQFF
CDR3 DNA: TGTGCCAGTCGTGTAGAGGGGCGCTCCTACAATGAGCAGTTCTTC

V gene: TRBV6-6
J gene: TRBJ1-1
D gene: .
clone size: .
CDR3 protein: CASSWGWGNTEAFF
CDR3 DNA: TGTGCCAGCAGCTGGGGCTGGGGGAACACTGAAGCTTTCTTT

V gene: TRBV7-3
J gene: TRBJ1-2
D gene: .
clone size: .
CDR3 protein: CASSLELTGIYGYTF
CDR3 DNA: TGTGCCAGCAGCTTAGAGCTTACCGGGATCTATGGCTACACCTTC

V gene: TRBV11-2
J gene: TRBJ2-5
D gene: .
clone size: .
CDR3 protein: CASSLVAGSAQYF
CDR3 DNA: TGTGCCAGCAGCTTAGTGGCAGGCTCGGCCCAGTACTTC

V gene: TRBV13
J gene: TRBJ2-5
D gene: .
clone size: .
CDR3 protein: CASSLGIGRETQYF
CDR3 DNA: TGTGCCAGCAGCTTAGGCATTGGGCGGGAGACCCAGTACTTC

V gene: TRBV7-9
J gene: TRBJ1-3
D gene: TRBD1
clone size: .
CDR3 protein: CASSLGWGQSGNTIYF
CDR3 DNA: TGTGCCAGCAGCTTAGGGTGGGGACAGTCTGGAAACACCATATATTTT

V gene: TRBV9
J gene: TRBJ2-5
D gene: TRBD2
clone size: .
CDR3 protein: CASSAELAGGRETQYF
CDR3 DNA: TGTGCCAGCAGCGCCGAACTAGCGGGAGGTAGAGAGACCCAGTACTTC

V gene: TRBV6-1
J gene: TRBJ2-7
D gene: TRBD1
clone size: .
CDR3 protein: CASSEAQGAHEQYF
CDR3 DNA: TGTGCCAGCAGTGAAGCACAGGGGGCCCACGAGCAGTACTTC

V gene: TRBV7-2
J gene: TRBJ1-5
D gene: .
clone size: .
CDR3 protein: CASSFDRSNQPQHF
CDR3 DNA: TGTGCCAGCAGCTTCGACAGGAGCAATCAGCCCCAGCATTTT

V gene: TRBV9
J gene: TRBJ1-1
D gene: .
clone size: .
CDR3 protein: CASSVELNTEAFF
CDR3 DNA: TGTGCCAGCAGCGTAGAACTGAACACTGAAGCTTTCTTT

V gene: TRBV27
J gene: TRBJ1-1
D gene: .
clone size: .
CDR3 protein: CASSLGGTYTEAFF
CDR3 DNA: TGTGCCAGCAGTTTGGGGGGGACGTACACTGAAGCTTTCTTT

V gene: TRBV15
J gene: TRBJ1-5
D gene: .
clone size: few
CDR3 protein: CATSRANQPQHF
CDR3 DNA: TGTGCCACCAGCAGGGCCAATCAGCCCCAGCATTTT

V gene: TRBV14
J gene: TRBJ2-5
D gene: .
clone size: .
CDR3 protein: CASSPRKNQETQYF
CDR3 DNA: TGTGCCAGCAGCCCACGTAAAAACCAAGAGACCCAGTACTTC

V gene: TRBV30
J gene: TRBJ2-3
D gene: .
clone size: .
CDR3 protein: CAWSYGTYGSTDTQYF
CDR3 DNA: TGTGCCTGGTCCTATGGGACCTACGGTAGCACAGATACGCAGTATTTT

V gene: TRBV7-2
J gene: TRBJ1-1
D gene: .
clone size: medium-sized
CDR3 protein: CASSLGGDEAFF
CDR3 DNA: TGTGCCAGCAGCCTAGGCGGGGATGAAGCTTTCTTT

V gene: TRBV19
J gene: TRBJ1-5
D gene: TRBD1
clone size: .
CDR3 protein: CATRQGGQPQHF
CDR3 DNA: TGTGCCACTCGACAGGGAGGTCAGCCCCAGCATTTT

V gene: TRBV20-1
J gene: TRBJ1-2
D gene: .
clone size: .
CDR3 protein: CSPRERNF
CDR3 DNA: TGCAGTCCAAGGGAGAGAAACTTC

V gene: TRBV27
J gene: TRBJ1-5
D gene: .
clone size: medium-sized
CDR3 protein: CASSYAGPYQPQHF
CDR3 DNA: TGTGCCAGCAGTTATGCAGGGCCGTATCAGCCCCAGCATTTT

V gene: TRBV6-4
J gene: TRBJ2-7
D gene: .
clone size: .
CDR3 protein: CASSEGEGSSYEQYF
CDR3 DNA: TGTGCCAGCAGTGAGGGAGAAGGAAGCTCCTACGAGCAGTACTTC

V gene: TRBV5-4
J gene: TRBJ1-3
D gene: .
clone size: .
CDR3 protein: CASSLTGSGNTIYF
CDR3 DNA: TGTGCCAGCAGCTTGACAGGCTCCGGAAACACCATATATTTT

V gene: TRBV27
J gene: TRBJ2-1
D gene: .
clone size: .
CDR3 protein: CASSSDYPYNEQFF
CDR3 DNA: TGTGCCAGCAGTTCGGACTATCCCTACAATGAGCAGTTCTTC

V gene: TRBV2
J gene: TRBJ2-1
D gene: .
clone size: .
CDR3 protein: CASSEAQDYSYNEQFF
CDR3 DNA: TGTGCCAGCAGTGAAGCGCAGGACTACTCCTACAATGAGCAGTTCTTC

V gene: TRBV27
J gene: TRBJ2-7
D gene: .
clone size: .
CDR3 protein: CASTTKGTGDYEQYF
CDR3 DNA: TGTGCCAGCACGACTAAGGGGACTGGGGACTACGAGCAGTACTTC

V gene: TRBV7-9
J gene: TRBJ2-3
D gene: .
clone size: once
CDR3 protein: CASDKAGSTDTQYF
CDR3 DNA: TGTGCCAGCGACAAAGCAGGGTCCACAGATACGCAGTATTTT

V gene: TRBV27
J gene: TRBJ2-7
D gene: TRBD1
clone size: .
CDR3 protein: CASSPYGDRGYEQYF
CDR3 DNA: TGTGCCAGCAGTCCATATGGGGACAGGGGTTACGAGCAGTACTTC

V gene: TRBV29-1
J gene: TRBJ1-1
D gene: .
clone size: .
CDR3 protein: CSGEDTEAFF
CDR3 DNA: TGCAGCGGGGAGGACACTGAAGCTTTCTTT

V gene: TRBV19
J gene: TRBJ2-2
D gene: .
clone size: .
CDR3 protein: CASSLLGVLAGELFF
CDR3 DNA: TGTGCCAGTAGTTTATTAGGAGTTCTAGCCGGGGAGCTGTTTTTT

V gene: TRBV7-9
J gene: TRBJ1-2
D gene: .
clone size: .
CDR3 protein: CASSSDRDRFLANYGYTF
CDR3 DNA: TGTGCCAGCAGCTCCGACCGAGACAGATTTTTAGCTAACTATGGCTACACCTTC

V gene: TRBV4-1
J gene: TRBJ2-1
D gene: .
clone size: once
CDR3 protein: CASSQTAYNEQFF
CDR3 DNA: TGCGCCAGCAGCCAAACAGCCTACAATGAGCAGTTCTTC

V gene: TRBV27
J gene: TRBJ2-3
D gene: TRBD2
clone size: .
CDR3 protein: CASSYQGLAGDTQYF
CDR3 DNA: TGTGCCAGCAGTTACCAAGGACTAGCCGGAGATACGCAGTATTTT

V gene: TRBV27
J gene: TRBJ2-1
D gene: .
clone size: .
CDR3 protein: CASSLGWINEQFF
CDR3 DNA: TGTGCCAGCAGTTTAGGTTGGATTAATGAGCAGTTCTTC

V gene: TRBV6-1
J gene: TRBJ1-4
D gene: .
clone size: few
CDR3 protein: CASSEGRQHTEKLFF
CDR3 DNA: TGTGCCAGCAGTGAGGGTAGGCAGCATACTGAAAAACTGTTTTTT

V gene: TRBV4-3
J gene: TRBJ2-3
D gene: TRBD1
clone size: .
CDR3 protein: CASSQEGTGSTDTQYF
CDR3 DNA: TGCGCCAGCAGCCAAGAAGGGACAGGGAGCACAGATACGCAGTATTTT

V gene: TRBV25-1
J gene: TRBJ2-1
D gene: .
clone size: .
CDR3 protein: CASNQGGVGYNEQFF
CDR3 DNA: TGTGCCAGCAACCAGGGGGGAGTTGGGTACAATGAGCAGTTCTTC

V gene: TRBV7-2
J gene: TRBJ2-4
D gene: .
clone size: .
CDR3 protein: CASSLRGGTDIQYF
CDR3 DNA: TGTGCCAGCAGCCTTCGGGGAGGAACAGACATTCAGTACTTC

V gene: TRBV27
J gene: TRBJ2-2
D gene: .
clone size: once
CDR3 protein: CASSLGTSYTGELFF
CDR3 DNA: TGTGCCAGCAGCCTAGGCACTTCTTACACCGGGGAGCTGTTTTTT

V gene: TRBV9
J gene: TRBJ2-3
D gene: TRBD2
clone size: .
CDR3 protein: CASSVASGGVDTQYF
CDR3 DNA: TGTGCCAGCAGCGTAGCTAGCGGGGGGGTCGATACGCAGTATTTT

V gene: TRBV7-9
J gene: TRBJ2-1
D gene: .
clone size: .
CDR3 protein: CASTPRDEQFF
CDR3 DNA: TGTGCCAGCACCCCCCGGGATGAGCAGTTCTTC

V gene: TRBV7-2
J gene: TRBJ2-7
D gene: .
clone size: .
CDR3 protein: CASSSDGRSSYEQYF
CDR3 DNA: TGTGCCAGCAGCTCCGACGGACGAAGTTCCTACGAGCAGTACTTC

V gene: TRBV27
J gene: TRBJ2-3
D gene: TRBD2
clone size: .
CDR3 protein: CASRLAGGTTDTQYF
CDR3 DNA: TGTGCCAGCCGACTAGCGGGGGGTACTACAGATACGCAGTATTTT

V gene: TRBV7-6
J gene: TRBJ2-7
D gene: .
clone size: .
CDR3 protein: CASSLENREYEQYF
CDR3 DNA: TGTGCCAGCAGCTTAGAGAACAGGGAGTACGAGCAGTACTTC

V gene: TRBV9
J gene: TRBJ2-7
D gene: .
clone size: .
CDR3 protein: CASSVGGGTYEQYF
CDR3 DNA: TGTGCCAGCAGCGTAGGAGGCGGGACCTACGAGCAGTACTTC

V gene: TRBV2
J gene: TRBJ1-1
D gene: .
clone size: many
CDR3 protein: CASSDLVTNTEAFF
CDR3 DNA: TGTGCCAGCAGTGATTTGGTCACGAACACTGAAGCTTTCTTT

V gene: TRBV11-2
J gene: TRBJ2-1
D gene: .
clone size: .
CDR3 protein: CASSYRGGGYNEQFF
CDR3 DNA: TGTGCCAGCAGCTACCGAGGGGGAGGCTACAATGAGCAGTTCTTC

V gene: TRBV2
J gene: TRBJ2-7
D gene: .
clone size: .
CDR3 protein: CASSELFAPGREQYF
CDR3 DNA: TGTGCCAGCAGTGAACTCTTCGCCCCGGGGCGCGAGCAGTACTTC

V gene: TRBV7-9
J gene: TRBJ2-7
D gene: .
clone size: .
CDR3 protein: CAAGSSYEQYF
CDR3 DNA: TGTGCCGCGGGGAGCTCCTACGAGCAGTACTTC

V gene: TRBV14
J gene: TRBJ2-7
D gene: .
clone size: .
CDR3 protein: CASNKQGIDEQYF
CDR3 DNA: TGTGCCAGCAACAAACAGGGTATTGACGAGCAGTACTTC

V gene: TRBV2
J gene: TRBJ2-1
D gene: .
clone size: .
CDR3 protein: CASSERGLSYEQFF
CDR3 DNA: TGTGCCAGCAGTGAAAGGGGCTTAAGCTATGAGCAGTTCTTC

V gene: TRBV4-1
J gene: TRBJ2-7
D gene: TRBD2
clone size: .
CDR3 protein: CASSQVSGSYEQYF
CDR3 DNA: TGCGCCAGCAGCCAGGTTAGCGGGAGCTACGAGCAGTACTTC

V gene: TRBV5-1
J gene: TRBJ2-5
D gene: TRBD2
clone size: .
CDR3 protein: CASSLTGLAGGEETQYF
CDR3 DNA: TGCGCCAGCAGCTTGACGGGACTAGCGGGAGGGGAAGAGACCCAGTACTTC

V gene: TRBV11-1
J gene: TRBJ2-1
D gene: TRBD2
clone size: .
CDR3 protein: CASSLIGGAVEQFF
CDR3 DNA: TGTGCCAGCAGCTTAATCGGGGGGGCGGTTGAGCAGTTCTTC

V gene: TRBV5-1
J gene: TRBJ2-2
D gene: TRBD1
clone size: .
CDR3 protein: CASSGTGSGELFF
CDR3 DNA: TGCGCCAGCAGCGGGACAGGGTCCGGGGAGCTGTTTTTT

V gene: TRBV19
J gene: TRBJ2-1
D gene: .
clone size: few
CDR3 protein: CASQLGESYNEQFF
CDR3 DNA: TGTGCCAGCCAGCTTGGGGAGTCCTACAATGAGCAGTTCTTC

V gene: TRBV5-5
J gene: TRBJ2-3
D gene: .
clone size: .
CDR3 protein: CASSGSGWVTDTQYF
CDR3 DNA: TGTGCCAGCAGCGGGTCAGGGTGGGTCACAGATACGCAGTATTTT